Sequencing of this T cell receptor beta chain was carried out in a study of cytomegalovirus exposure and HLA in healthy donors. Overall study context: The Caucasian-associated ancestry cluster contained 81% of the approximately 430 genotyped donors. Overall study results and limits: Only CMV serostatus was available as immune exposure information. Researchers left out some V segments, among them TRBV6-2 and TRBV6-3, as indistinguishable.

Regarding this clone: Its antigen remains unidentified.

This CDR3 spans 14 amino acids. Trimming at V came to 6 bases and at J to 0 bases, leaving 2 bases not matched to a gene. CDR1 is SNHLY and CDR2 is FYNNEI in the germline V gene. Amplification used 60 Vbeta primers and 13 Jbeta primers. Data came from immunoSEQ multiplex PCR; TCRdb stores just in-frame clones and leaves some out. Altogether under 200,000 clones are present, around 79% being singletons, with the ten largest covering around 4%. The sample was PBMCs. This clonotype was obtained from a man in his forties or fifties in good health and CMV-seronegative. This chain joins TRBV2 and TRBJ2-1, with TRBD1 identical over 7 bases. CDR3: CASRTGSSYNEQFF. The CDR3, as DNA: TGTGCCAGCAGGACAGGGAGCTCCTACAATGAGCAGTTCTTC.